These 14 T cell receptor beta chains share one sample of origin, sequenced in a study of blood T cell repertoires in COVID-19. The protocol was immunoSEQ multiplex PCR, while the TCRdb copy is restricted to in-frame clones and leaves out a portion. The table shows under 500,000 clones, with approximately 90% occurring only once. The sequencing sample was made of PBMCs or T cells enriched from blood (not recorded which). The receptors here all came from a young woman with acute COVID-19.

The DNA for the CDR3 is TGCGCCGTGGATGGAGGGTCGGGGGAAAAACTGTTTTTT. As protein: CAVDGGSGEKLFF. The chain uses TRBV10-1 and TRBJ1-4; no clear D. Germline assignment: CDR1 WNHNN and CDR2 SYGVQD (reference sequence). The germline V and J ends were trimmed by 11 bases and 8 bases, with 18 bases remaining between them. The CDR3 loop spans 13 amino acids.

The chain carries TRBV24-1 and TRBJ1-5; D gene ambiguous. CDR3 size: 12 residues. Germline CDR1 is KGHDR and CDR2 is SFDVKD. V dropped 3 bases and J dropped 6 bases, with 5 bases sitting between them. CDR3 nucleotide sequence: TGTGCCACCAGTGATCGAGGTCAGCCCCAGCATTTT. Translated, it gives CATSDRGQPQHF.

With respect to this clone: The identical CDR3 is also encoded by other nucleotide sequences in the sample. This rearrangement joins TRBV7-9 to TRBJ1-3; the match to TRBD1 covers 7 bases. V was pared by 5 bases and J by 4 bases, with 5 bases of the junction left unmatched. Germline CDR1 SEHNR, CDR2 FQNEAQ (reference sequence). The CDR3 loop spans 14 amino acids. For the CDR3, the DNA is TGTGCCAGCAGCCCAGGGGGTTCCGGAAACACCATATATTTT. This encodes CASSPGGSGNTIYF.

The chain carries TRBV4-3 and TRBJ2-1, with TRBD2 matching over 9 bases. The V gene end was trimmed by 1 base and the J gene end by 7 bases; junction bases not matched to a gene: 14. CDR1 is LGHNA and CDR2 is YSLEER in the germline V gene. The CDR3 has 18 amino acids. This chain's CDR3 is CASSQGLAGLSLGNEQFF. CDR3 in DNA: TGCGCCAGCAGCCAAGGGCTAGCGGGACTTTCCCTTGGGAATGAGCAGTTCTTC.

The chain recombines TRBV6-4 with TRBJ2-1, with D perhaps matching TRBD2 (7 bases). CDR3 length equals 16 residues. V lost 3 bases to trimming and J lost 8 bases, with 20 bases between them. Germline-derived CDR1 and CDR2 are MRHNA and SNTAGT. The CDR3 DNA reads TGTGCCAGCAGTGATCACGGGGGGCCCCGGCTCGATGAGCAGTTCTTC. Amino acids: CASSDHGGPRLDEQFF.

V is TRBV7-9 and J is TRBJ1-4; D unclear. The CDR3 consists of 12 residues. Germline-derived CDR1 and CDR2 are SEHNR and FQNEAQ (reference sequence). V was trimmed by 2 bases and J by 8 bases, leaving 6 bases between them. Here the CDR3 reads CASSLLGEKLFF. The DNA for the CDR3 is TGTGCCAGCAGCTTACTAGGCGAAAAACTGTTTTTT. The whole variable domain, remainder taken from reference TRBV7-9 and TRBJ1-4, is DTGVSQNPRHKITKRGQNVTFRCDPISEHNRLYWYRQTLGQGPEFLTYFQNEAQLEKSRLLSDRFSAERPKGSFSTLEIQRTEQGDSAMYLCASSLLGEKLFFGSGTQLSVL.

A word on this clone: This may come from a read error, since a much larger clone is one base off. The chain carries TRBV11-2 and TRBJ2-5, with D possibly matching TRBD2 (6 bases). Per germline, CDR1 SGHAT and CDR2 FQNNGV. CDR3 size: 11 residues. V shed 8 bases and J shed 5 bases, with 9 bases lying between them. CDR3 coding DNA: TGTGCCAGCGGCCGGGGGGAGACCCAGTACTTC. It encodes CASGRGETQYF.

This CDR3 reads CAISTGQGANIQYF. In DNA form, the CDR3 reads TGTGCCATCAGTACGGGACAGGGGGCCAACATTCAGTACTTC. V and J are TRBV10-3 and TRBJ2-4; 12 bases match TRBD1. Losses at the gene ends were 5 bases for V and 7 bases for J; bases not matched to a gene: 3. The V gene's germline CDR1 is ENHRY and CDR2 SYGVKD. CDR3 size: 14 residues.

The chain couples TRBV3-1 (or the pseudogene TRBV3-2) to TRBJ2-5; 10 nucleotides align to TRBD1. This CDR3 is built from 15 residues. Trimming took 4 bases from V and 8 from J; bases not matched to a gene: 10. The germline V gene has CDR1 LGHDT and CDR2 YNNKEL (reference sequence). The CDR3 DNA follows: TGTGCCAGCAGCCTAGGATTCGGACAGGGGGATACCCAGTACTTC. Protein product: CASSLGFGQGDTQYF.

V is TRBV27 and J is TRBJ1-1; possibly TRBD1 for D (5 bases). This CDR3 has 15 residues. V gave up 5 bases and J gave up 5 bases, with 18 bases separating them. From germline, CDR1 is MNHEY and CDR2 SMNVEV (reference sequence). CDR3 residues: CASSPTYDRITEAFF. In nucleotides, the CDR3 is TGTGCCAGCAGTCCGACCTACGACAGAATTACTGAAGCTTTCTTT.

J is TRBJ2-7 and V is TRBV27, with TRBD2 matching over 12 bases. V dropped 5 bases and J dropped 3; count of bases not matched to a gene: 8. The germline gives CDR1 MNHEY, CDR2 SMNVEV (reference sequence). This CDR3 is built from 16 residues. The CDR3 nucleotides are TGTGCCAGCAGTCCCGTTCTAGCGGGGGGGGGCTACGAGCAGTACTTC. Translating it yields CASSPVLAGGGYEQYF.

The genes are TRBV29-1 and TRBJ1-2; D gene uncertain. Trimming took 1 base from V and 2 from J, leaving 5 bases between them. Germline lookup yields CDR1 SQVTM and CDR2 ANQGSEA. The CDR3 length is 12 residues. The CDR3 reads CSVEVRNYGYTF. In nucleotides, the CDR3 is TGCAGCGTTGAAGTACGGAACTATGGCTACACCTTC.

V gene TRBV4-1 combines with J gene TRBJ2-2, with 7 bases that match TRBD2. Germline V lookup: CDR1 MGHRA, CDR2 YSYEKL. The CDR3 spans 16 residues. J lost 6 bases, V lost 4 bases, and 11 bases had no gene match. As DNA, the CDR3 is TGCGCCAGCAGCCCGGACTGGGGGGGTAAGGCCGGGGAGCTGTTTTTT. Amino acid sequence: CASSPDWGGKAGELFF.

Here the CDR3 reads CASSLRHEQYF. The CDR3 DNA is TGTGCCAGCAGCCTCCGTCACGAGCAGTACTTC. The chain uses TRBV14 and TRBJ2-7; D is unresolved. The V gene lost 4 bases and the J gene lost 5 bases, with 6 bases spanning the gap. The CDR3 totals 11 residues. Germline CDR1 and CDR2: SGHDN and FVKESK.